This T cell receptor (beta chain) came from a study of cytomegalovirus exposure and HLA in healthy donors. Across the study: For the 300 to 450 genotyped donors, 75% to 90% fell within the Caucasian-associated ancestry cluster. Findings and caveats of the study: TCR beta V- and J-gene trimming, according to a later analysis, was linked to a missense DCLRE1C variant.

Note on this clone: Its cognate antigen is unknown.

Primers: 60 Vbeta forward and 13 Jbeta reverse. Original processing methods: Unique TCR beta chains numbered about 80 million in a later analysis, with roughly 10 million shared. Clones were read by immunoSEQ multiplex PCR, and TCRdb kept only the in-frame ones, dropping some. D and trimming come from the DNA, and the V and J calls and clone size come from that table. Seen here are 90,000 to 140,000 clones, 80% to 85% observed once, and the top ten hold 6.9%. The TCR comes from a man aged 25 to 40 in good health and CMV-seropositive. Material for sequencing was PBMCs.

The CDR3 is CASRPGTGGTRGYGYTF. The CDR3 coding sequence is TGCGCCAGCAGGCCTGGGACAGGGGGCACACGAGGGTATGGCTACACCTTC. This chain joins TRBV5-1 and TRBJ1-2; TRBD1 agrees at 12 bases. The CDR3 runs 17 residues. Per the germline V gene, CDR1 is SGHRS and CDR2 is YFSETQ. The V segment lost 5 bases and the J segment 5 bases; nucleotides outside the gene matches: 13.